Here is one T cell receptor beta chain with its context. Its matching antigen is unknown. This sample was included in a study of early stage breast cancer tumors. Study in general: About 8 ER+/PR+/HER2- tumors were invasive ductal; a few were invasive lobular. Whole-study results and caveats: Functional markers like CD4, CD8 and FOXP3 were missed in bulk sequencing. Tumor and normal breast were distinguished via blood comparison in about 90% of the 16 patients.

Germline assignment: CDR1 SGHNT and CDR2 YENEEA. This CDR3 is built from 15 residues. V dropped 1 base and J dropped 4 bases, with 14 bases sitting between them. About 20-55 mg of tumor tissue was diced per sample. TCRdb's copy holds only in-frame clones and misses some; the assay was immunoSEQ multiplex PCR. The data show 4,500 to 6,500 clones, about two thirds seen once. The origin of this receptor is a person in their sixties or seventies with breast cancer. The J gene is TRBJ2-7, the V gene TRBV11-3; the D gene is possibly TRBD1 (6 bases). Sequencing input: breast tumor tissue. CDR3 residues: CASSLGVQGLYEQYF. The CDR3, as DNA: TGTGCCAGCAGCTTAGGAGTACAGGGTCTGTACGAGCAGTACTTC.